The 14 T cell receptor beta chains in this list originate from one sample, sequenced in a study of control samples from healthy donors and cancer patients. TCRdb's table, derived via immunoSEQ multiplex PCR, lists solely in-frame clones and lacks some. The sample lists roughly 80,000 clones, just under 90% occurring once. The specimen was blood. These receptors came from a man in his forties or fifties in good health.

V is TRBV19 and J is TRBJ1-1; possible D gene TRBD1, 5 bases. Germline-derived CDR1 and CDR2 are LNHDA and SQIVND (reference sequence). Trimming took off 5 bases at V and 2 bases at J, with 15 bases between the two ends. CDR3 length: 15 residues. This chain's CDR3 is CASSSGGGLNTEAFF. The DNA of the CDR3 is TGTGCCAGTAGTTCTGGCGGGGGACTAAACACTGAAGCTTTCTTT.

This clone was observed once. The chain carries TRBV19 and TRBJ1-5; tentatively, D is TRBD1 (5 bases). The length of the CDR3 is 16 residues. Germline V lookup: CDR1 LNHDA, CDR2 SQIVND (reference sequence). Trimming shortened V by 11 bases and J by 0 bases, and 20 bases separated the two germline ends. The CDR3 DNA follows: TGTGCCTCCGAGGGCAGGCGGGGCTATAGCAATCAGCCCCAGCATTTT. This gives the protein CASEGRRGYSNQPQHF.

The chain recombines TRBV6-5 with TRBJ1-2; TRBD1 might be the D (5 bases). Germline V gene lookup returns CDR1 MNHEY and CDR2 SVGAGI. V was pared by 5 bases and J by 4 bases, with 14 bases between. This CDR3 region has 14 residues. This chain's CDR3 is CASSQLREAYGYTF. DNA for the CDR3: TGTGCCAGCAGTCAACTCAGGGAAGCCTATGGCTACACCTTC.

The genes are TRBV5-6 and TRBJ2-7, with no clear D. In germline, CDR1 is SGHDT, CDR2 YYEEEE. CDR3 size: 12 residues. Between the trimmed V and J ends, which lost 2 bases and 2 bases, there was a span of 5 bases. This CDR3 is CASSFLTYEQYF. The CDR3, as DNA: TGTGCCAGCAGCTTTCTCACCTACGAGCAGTACTTC.

The rearrangement joins TRBV18 to TRBJ1-2; the match to TRBD1 covers 11 bases. Germline V gene data show CDR1 as KGHSH and CDR2 as LQKENI. V was pared by 2 bases and J by 3 bases, with 5 bases of the junction left unmatched. The CDR3 covers 16 residues. The CDR3: CASSPVRTGGDYGYTF. DNA of the CDR3: TGTGCCAGCTCACCAGTGCGGACAGGGGGCGACTATGGCTACACCTTC.

The chain links TRBV10-3 to TRBJ2-7; 9 nucleotides align to TRBD1. The length of the CDR3 is 13 residues. With 6 bases clipped from V and 2 bases from J, the junction kept 2 bases outside the gene matches. In germline, CDR1 is ENHRY, CDR2 SYGVKD. CDR3 nucleotide sequence: TGTGCCATCAGGGACAGGGGTACCTACGAGCAGTACTTC. Protein: CAIRDRGTYEQYF.

This chain joins TRBV7-2 and TRBJ2-7; D gene ambiguous. Germline CDR1 SGHTA, CDR2 FQGNSA. The CDR3 covers 13 residues. V lost 1 base and J lost 9, with 13 bases in between. In DNA form, the CDR3 reads TGTGCCAGCAGCTTAGTAACTGACTCGGGGCAGTACTTC. It translates to CASSLVTDSGQYF.

The chain links TRBV19 to TRBJ1-6, with D possibly being TRBD1 (5 bases). The germline V and J ends were trimmed by 3 bases and 7 bases, with 10 bases remaining between them. The CDR3 has 14 residues. Germline CDR1 reads LNHDA; CDR2 reads SQIVND (reference sequence). CDR3 protein: CASSIDSGNSPLHF. CDR3 DNA: TGTGCCAGTAGTATTGACAGCGGGAATTCACCCCTCCACTTT.

The chain has TRBV27 and TRBJ2-7, with 11 bases lining up with TRBD1. CDR3 length: 14 amino acids. Germline values: CDR1 MNHEY, CDR2 SMNVEV (reference sequence). Trimming at V came to 6 bases and at J to 3 bases, leaving 4 bases not matched to a gene. Written as DNA, the CDR3 is TGTGCCAGCAGGAGGACAGGGGGCTACTACGAGCAGTACTTC. As protein: CASRRTGGYYEQYF.

The V gene is TRBV9, the J gene TRBJ1-1; D is unresolved. The V end was cut by 3 bases, the J end by 4 bases, with 10 bases between. This CDR3 has 13 amino acids. Germline-derived CDR1 and CDR2 are SGDLS and YYNGEE. The CDR3 loop is CASSAHGVTEAFF. The CDR3 DNA follows: TGTGCCAGCAGCGCTCACGGCGTCACTGAAGCTTTCTTT.

The chain uses TRBV5-1 and TRBJ1-1; TRBD1 aligns across 9 bases. V shed 4 bases and J 2 bases; nucleotides not matched to a gene: 12. The CDR3 has 17 residues. Looked up from germline, CDR1 is SGHRS and CDR2 is YFSETQ. The CDR3 spells CASSMQPQQGANTEAFF. The CDR3 DNA sequence: TGCGCCAGCAGCATGCAACCCCAACAGGGGGCAAACACTGAAGCTTTCTTT.

The V call is TRBV30, the J call TRBJ2-2; 7 nucleotides agree with TRBD1. Germline values: CDR1 GTSNPN, CDR2 SVGIG (reference sequence). V dropped 0 bases and J dropped 1; count of bases not matched to a gene: 2. The CDR3 is 15 residues long. CDR3 protein: CAWSVWTGNTGELFF. CDR3 nucleotides: TGTGCCTGGAGTGTGTGGACAGGGAACACCGGGGAGCTGTTTTTT.

The V call is TRBV19, the J call TRBJ1-1; D remains unclear. This CDR3 contains 13 residues. V was trimmed by 3 bases and J by 8 bases, leaving 13 bases between them. Germline V gene sequence: CDR1 LNHDA, CDR2 SQIVND (reference sequence). In DNA form, the CDR3 reads TGTGCCAGTAGTATTTTCCGGGGTCGAGAAGCTTTCTTT. Translated: CASSIFRGREAFF.

The gene calls are TRBV5-1 and TRBJ2-3; TRBD2 might be the D (6 bases). The CDR3 sequence is 15 residues long. V gave up 2 bases and J gave up 0 bases, with 10 bases separating them. CDR1 and CDR2 (germline): SGHRS, YFSETQ. The CDR3 is CASSFVGTSTDTQYF. The CDR3 DNA reads TGCGCCAGCAGCTTCGTTGGGACTAGCACAGATACGCAGTATTTT.